These T cell receptor beta chains were read from a single sample in a study of T cells in Graves' hyperthyroidism and ophthalmopathy. Each CDR3 protein is one row after TCRdb ran MiXCR on the multiplex PCR reads. The profile shows about 540,000 distinct CDR3 sequences, around 46% of them singletons. The specimen was peripheral blood or thyroid tissue (not recorded which). These receptors were taken from a woman aged 18-30 years with Graves' hyperthyroidism. The CDR3 runs from the conserved cysteine through the conserved F or W. D genes are given only for firm matches. Rows may omit the clone size; those that give it use once, few, many or a size class.

abundance	d_gene	v_gene	j_gene	CDR3nt	CDR3aa
NA	TRBD2	TRBV20-1	TRBJ2-7	TGCAGTGCTAGACGTAGCGGGAGATCTCGCGAGCAGTACTTC	CSARRSGRSREQYF
NA	NA	TRBV19	TRBJ2-1	TGTGCCAGTAGTTCGCGGGACAGCGAGCAGTTCTTC	CASSSRDSEQFF
NA	NA	TRBV5-1	TRBJ1-2	TGTGCCAGCAGCTTGAGGGTCGGTAGCGCGTATGGCTACACCTTC	CASSLRVGSAYGYTF
NA	TRBD1	TRBV11-2	TRBJ1-1	TGTGTCAGCAGCTCAGGGACAGAGGACACTGAAGCTTTCTTT	CVSSSGTEDTEAFF
NA	NA	TRBV24-1	TRBJ2-5	TGTGCCACCAGCGTTGACTCCGGGGCCGGAGAGACCCAGTACTTC	CATSVDSGAGETQYF
many	NA	TRBV6-2/TRBV6-3	TRBJ2-7	TGTGCCAGCAGTTCCCGGGACGGCCTGGGGGAGCAGTACTTC	CASSSRDGLGEQYF
few	NA	TRBV6-2/TRBV6-3	TRBJ1-1	TGTGCCAGCGAAAAAGACAGGATGAACACTGAAGCTTTCTTT	CASEKDRMNTEAFF
NA	NA	TRBV18	TRBJ1-6	TGTGCCAGCTCACCACTTAGCAGGGGAGTACGTTCACCCCTCCACTTT	CASSPLSRGVRSPLHF
NA	TRBD2	TRBV20-1	TRBJ2-2	TGCAGTGCTAGAGGATATGGGACTAGCGGGATCGGGAACACCGGGGAGCTGTTTTTT	CSARGYGTSGIGNTGELFF
many	NA	TRBV29-1	TRBJ2-5	TGCAGCGTTGAAGATAGGAGTCGGGACACCTACCAAGAGACCCAGTACTTC	CSVEDRSRDTYQETQYF
NA	TRBD1	TRBV7-6	TRBJ2-5	TGTGCCAGCAGCAAGCCGGGACAGGGCGCCCAAGAGACCCAGTACTTC	CASSKPGQGAQETQYF
many	NA	TRBV19	TRBJ1-2	TGTGCCAGTAGTATAGATCTGACCCGGGTTAACTATGGCTACACCTTC	CASSIDLTRVNYGYTF
many	TRBD1	TRBV6-5	TRBJ1-1	TGTGCCAGCATCCATGTCCCGGGACAGGGAGAGAACACTGAAGCTTTCTTT	CASIHVPGQGENTEAFF
NA	TRBD1	TRBV2	TRBJ2-7	TGTGCCAGCAGGGGGAGACAGGGACCCTCCTACGAGCAGTACTTC	CASRGRQGPSYEQYF
many	NA	TRBV6-1	TRBJ2-7	TGTGCCAGCAGTGTTGAGACTAGAAGGCAGTACTTC	CASSVETRRQYF
many	NA	TRBV7-8	TRBJ2-7	TGTGCCAGCAGCCCCTACTTTGAGGGAGTCTTCTTTTACGAGCAGTACTTC	CASSPYFEGVFFYEQYF
few	NA	TRBV18	TRBJ2-2	TGTGCCAGCTCACGGGACTTGGCCGGGGAGCTGTTTTTT	CASSRDLAGELFF
many	NA	TRBV12-3/TRBV12-4	TRBJ2-6	TGTGCCAGCAGATATCGGTTCTCTGGGGCCAACGTCCTGACTTTC	CASRYRFSGANVLTF
many	NA	TRBV5-6	TRBJ1-2	TGTGCCAGCAGCTTGGATACGCAAAACTACCCTAACTATGGCTACACCTTC	CASSLDTQNYPNYGYTF
NA	NA	TRBV10-3	TRBJ2-5	TGTGCCATCAGTGACCGGGGGGAGACCCAGTACTTC	CAISDRGETQYF
NA	TRBD1	TRBV29-1	TRBJ1-6	TGCAGCGCCAGCAGCTTGGGGGACAGGACGAATTCACCCCTCCACTTT	CSASSLGDRTNSPLHF
NA	NA	TRBV29-1	TRBJ1-5	TGCAGCGTGGAAACAGGGCGAGGTCAGCCCCAGCATTTT	CSVETGRGQPQHF
NA	NA	TRBV7-2	TRBJ2-5	TGTGCCAGCAGCTTAGATCAGTTACTAGCACCCCAAGAGACCCAGTACTTC	CASSLDQLLAPQETQYF
many	NA	TRBV30	TRBJ1-1	TGTGCCTGCCAACTACCGGGTCCGGGCACTGAAGCTTTCTTT	CACQLPGPGTEAFF
once	TRBD1	TRBV29-1	TRBJ1-5	TGCAGCGTCGGACAGGGGCTGAGCAATCAGCCCCAGCATTTT	CSVGQGLSNQPQHF
NA	NA	TRBV5-5	TRBJ1-2	TGTGCCAGCAGTTACCGGACGGCCCCTAACTATGGCTACACCTTC	CASSYRTAPNYGYTF
NA	TRBD2	TRBV5-4	TRBJ2-7	TGTGCCAGCACCCGGGGGGGGACTAGCGGGTATTACGAGCAGTACTTC	CASTRGGTSGYYEQYF
NA	NA	TRBV25-1	TRBJ2-7	TGTGCCAGCATCCCTGAGTACCCACAGGACGCCTACGAGCAGTACTTC	CASIPEYPQDAYEQYF
many	NA	TRBV7-9	TRBJ2-7	TGTGCCAGCAGCTTAGCAGGGTCCGACGAGCAGTACTTC	CASSLAGSDEQYF
once	TRBD1	TRBV29-1	TRBJ1-2	TGCAGCGTCCGACAGGGGGGCAGGTATGGCTACACCTTC	CSVRQGGRYGYTF
many	NA	TRBV29-1	TRBJ1-1	TGCAGCGTTGGAGGGCGCGGGAACACTGAAGCTTTCTTT	CSVGGRGNTEAFF
few	NA	TRBV4-1	TRBJ2-2	TGCGCCAGCAGCCAAGCCCAGAACACCGGGGAGCTGTTTTTT	CASSQAQNTGELFF
NA	NA	TRBV19	TRBJ2-3	TGTGCCAGTAGTCGTACCGAAGATACGCAGTATTTT	CASSRTEDTQYF
many	NA	TRBV6-4	TRBJ2-2	TGTGCCAGCAGTGACTCTATTCGGGGGTTGGCATCCGGGGAGCTGTTTTTT	CASSDSIRGLASGELFF
NA	NA	TRBV7-3	TRBJ2-5	TGTGCCGGCAGCTCCCTTGGAACCCCCTACGAGCAGTACTTT	CAGSSLGTPYEQYF
NA	TRBD1	TRBV5-1	TRBJ1-1	TGCGCCAGCAGCTTGCGCAGGGGGCGCGTTCCCCCGAACACTGAAGCTTTCTTT	CASSLRRGRVPPNTEAFF
many	NA	TRBV9	TRBJ2-5	TGTGCCAGCAGCGTAAACCTTGGGGAGACCCAGTACTTC	CASSVNLGETQYF
NA	NA	TRBV18	TRBJ2-6	TGTGCCAGCTCACCAAGATCCACCTCTGGGGCCAACGTCCTGACTTTC	CASSPRSTSGANVLTF
many	NA	TRBV11-3	TRBJ2-2	TGTGCCAGCAGCATGCCGGGGTCCTCGAACACCGGGGAGCTGTTTTTT	CASSMPGSSNTGELFF
many	NA	TRBV6-2/TRBV6-3	TRBJ1-5	TGTGCCAGCAGTTACTCAATTTCGGGGGGCAATCAGCCCCAGCATTTT	CASSYSISGGNQPQHF
NA	TRBD2	TRBV2	TRBJ2-7	TGTGCCAGCAGTGAAGCCGGGACTACGGTCGAGCAGTACTTC	CASSEAGTTVEQYF
many	NA	TRBV20-1	TRBJ2-5	TGCAGTGCTAGAGATCCCGGATGGCGGTCAGGCCAAGAGACCCAGTACTTC	CSARDPGWRSGQETQYF
few	NA	TRBV20-1	TRBJ2-6	TGCAGTACAAACCCTGACCCCAGTGAGTTTGACCCCGGGGCCAACGTCCTGACTTTC	CSTNPDPSEFDPGANVLTF
NA	NA	TRBV2	TRBJ1-4	TGTGCCAGCAGTGGAGGCGGCAGTACAAATGAAAAACTGTTTTTT	CASSGGGSTNEKLFF
NA	NA	TRBV20-1	TRBJ1-1	TGCAGTGCTGGGACTCTCGGGAGGACTTTCTTT	CSAGTLGRTFF
NA	TRBD1	TRBV2	TRBJ1-2	TGTGCCAGCAGTGAACCGGGACAGGGCCATGGCTACACCTTC	CASSEPGQGHGYTF
many	TRBD1	TRBV12-3/TRBV12-4	TRBJ1-2	TGTGCCAGCAGGCGTACAGGGGGTGGCTACACCTTC	CASRRTGGGYTF
many	NA	TRBV11-1	TRBJ2-2	TGTGCCAGCAGGCCGGGCGTCCGAGGGACCGGGGAGCTGTTTTTT	CASRPGVRGTGELFF
NA	NA	TRBV6-7	TRBJ2-7	TGTGCCAGCAGCCATTTCCGGACAGCCTCCTACGAGCAGTACTTC	CASSHFRTASYEQYF
NA	TRBD1	TRBV7-3	TRBJ1-2	TGTGCCAGCAGCCCTACAGGGGCCCATAATGGCTACACCTTC	CASSPTGAHNGYTF
many	NA	TRBV12-3/TRBV12-4	TRBJ1-1	TGTGCCAGCAGTTTAAGTTTTTTGGGGGGATCGAACACTGAAGCTTTCTTT	CASSLSFLGGSNTEAFF
many	TRBD1	TRBV29-1	TRBJ2-7	TGCAGCGTTGTTCATCCGGGACAGGGGTACGAGCAGTACTTC	CSVVHPGQGYEQYF